This record covers a single T cell receptor beta chain. The table came from immunoSEQ multiplex PCR; TCRdb's copy has only in-frame clones and leaves some out. The data show under 65,000 clones, 93% seen once. The V gene's germline CDR1 is MRHNA and CDR2 SNTAGT. The V segment lost 6 bases and the J segment 2 bases; nucleotides outside the gene matches: 7. The CDR3 covers 15 residues. The data stem from a study of T cell changes during pregnancy in multiple sclerosis. The receptor comes from a female donor with multiple sclerosis, enrolled in a pregnancy study. The chain recombines TRBV6-4 with TRBJ2-3; 8 bases match TRBD2. Sequencing used CD8+ T cells from peripheral blood mononuclear cells, obtained in the third trimester of pregnancy. CDR3 nucleotides: TGTGCCAGCAGCTTAAGCGGGAGCCACACAGATACGCAGTATTTT. Amino acids: CASSLSGSHTDTQYF.